These T cell receptor beta chains were read from a single sample in a study of beta chain features in type 1 diabetes. Profiled with immunoSEQ multiplex PCR; TCRdb holds only in-frame clones, not every one. The sample includes about 160,000 clones, roughly 7.1% of them seen just once. Sequencing used central memory CD4+ T cells from blood. The receptors shown here come from a woman between 40 and 50 years old with type 1 diabetes. The conserved cysteine and the conserved F or W are not part of the CDR3 here. Size tells how often a clone was seen (once, few, many) or the class of an expanded clone, and some rows leave it out.

TRBV7-2	11	TRBJ1-1	-	ASSLGSDREAF
TRBV5-1	13	TRBJ1-1	-	ASSLVDVRGNEAF
TRBV6-5	10	TRBJ2-7	few	ASSQQGTEQY
TRBV12-5	14	TRBJ2-2	-	ASGQRGATNTGELF
TRBV28	12	TRBJ2-7	few	ASSPGGTSYEQY
TRBV5-1	12	TRBJ2-3	-	ASSRGSSTDTQY
TRBV5-4	11	TRBJ2-2	few	ASSRTGPGELF
TRBV30	9	TRBJ1-1	few	AWRVTGEAF
TRBV18	11	TRBJ2-5	many	ASSSVGRETQY
TRBV4-1	12	TRBJ1-2	few	ASSQGQGSYGYT
TRBV9	12	TRBJ2-7	-	ASSQDRPRHEQY
TRBV4-3	12	TRBJ1-4	-	ASSPQGSNEKLF
TRBV27	10	TRBJ1-2	few	ATKTGSGGYT
TRBV9	13	TRBJ2-1	few	ASSVDQVSYNEQF
TRBV5-4	15	TRBJ1-2	-	ASRRRSEGQSSYGYT
TRBV5-1	14	TRBJ2-2	-	ASSLQTGENTGELF
TRBV11-1	13	TRBJ2-7	few	ASSYGHQPGYEQY
TRBV28	11	TRBJ1-4	-	ASLEPKNEKLF
TRBV28	13	TRBJ2-7	few	ASSSLTGGFYEQY
TRBV11-2	11	TRBJ2-7	few	ASSSGLANEQY
TRBV7-2	15	TRBJ2-1	-	ASSSTLAFRSYNEQF
TRBV4-2	12	TRBJ1-4	-	ASSPGQTNEKLF
TRBV30	12	TRBJ2-5	-	AWSPPTSMETQY
TRBV28	13	TRBJ2-5	few	ASSLSGTGGETQY
TRBV9	15	TRBJ2-3	many	ASSVAVAGGGTDTQY
TRBV6-5	11	TRBJ1-5	few	ASTRGDNQPQH
TRBV7-8	10	TRBJ2-5	-	ASSPLQETQY
TRBV6-1	9	TRBJ2-7	few	ASSVASEQY
TRBV6-5	11	TRBJ1-1	few	ASSYSDSSEAF
TRBV18	12	TRBJ1-1	-	ASSTGTGGTEAF